This T cell receptor beta chain was profiled in a study of T-cell reconstitution after alpha-beta-depleted transplantation in children. Concerning this clonotype itself: Its target is not known.

Unique molecular identifiers were incorporated during preparation of the TCRbeta library. TCRdb called the PCR reads again in MiXCR, with one record for every CDR3 protein. Of roughly 300,000 distinct CDR3 sequences in the sample, 11% were seen once. Study results and caveats: One year post-transplant, T-cell counts and diversity were largely derived from T cells produced anew.

Sample: peripheral blood, taken 180 days after TCRalphabeta/CD19-depleted stem cell transplant. The source is a male patient under 10 years old who had a stem cell transplant for chronic granulomatous disease, so the T cells may come from the graft donor.

The CDR3 is CASSQNPGGAHDYEQYF. The CDR3 bases are TGCGCCAGCAGCCAAAACCCCGGTGGGGCCCATGACTACGAGCAGTACTTC. The V and J genes are TRBV4-1 and TRBJ2-7, with TRBD1 as a possible D gene (5 bases). Trimming stripped 2 bases from V and 3 bases from J, with 20 bases between. CDR1 is MGHRA, CDR2 YSYEKL, per germline. The CDR3 consists of 17 residues.